This TCR beta chain was recovered during a study of T cells in localized non-small cell lung cancer. This clone was observed a handful of times. The antigen is undetermined. Assay: immunoSEQ multiplex PCR; the TCRdb copy retains only in-frame clones and omits some. The data contain around 2,700 clones, 20% to 25% of them singletons. Findings and limits, study-wide: Adjacent lung had a median about 57 of the 100 largest tumor clones. One tumor region alone was sequenced, and heterogeneity therefore remains possible. Longer overall survival accompanied higher blood T cell density. Uninvolved nearby lung showed the greatest T cell clonality, exceeding that found in tumor.

This TCR derives from a male donor older than 55 with stage III squamous cell lung carcinoma. The sequences come from lung tumor tissue, collected before any cancer treatment.

The CDR3 sequence: CASSTPRLNTEAFF. The CDR3 DNA reads TGTGCCAGTAGTACCCCCCGCCTGAACACTGAAGCTTTCTTT. The gene calls are TRBV19 and TRBJ1-1; no firm D call. Germline V gives CDR1 LNHDA, CDR2 SQIVND (reference sequence). This CDR3 is 14 amino acids long. V lost 4 bases, J lost 0 bases, and 9 bases lay in between. The full variable domain, rest sourced from reference TRBV19 and TRBJ1-1, is DGGITQSPKYLFRKEGQNVTLSCEQNLNHDAMYWYRQDPGQGLRLIYYSQIVNDFQKGDIAEGYSVSREKKESFPLTVTSAQKNPTAFYLCASSTPRLNTEAFFGQGTRLTVV.